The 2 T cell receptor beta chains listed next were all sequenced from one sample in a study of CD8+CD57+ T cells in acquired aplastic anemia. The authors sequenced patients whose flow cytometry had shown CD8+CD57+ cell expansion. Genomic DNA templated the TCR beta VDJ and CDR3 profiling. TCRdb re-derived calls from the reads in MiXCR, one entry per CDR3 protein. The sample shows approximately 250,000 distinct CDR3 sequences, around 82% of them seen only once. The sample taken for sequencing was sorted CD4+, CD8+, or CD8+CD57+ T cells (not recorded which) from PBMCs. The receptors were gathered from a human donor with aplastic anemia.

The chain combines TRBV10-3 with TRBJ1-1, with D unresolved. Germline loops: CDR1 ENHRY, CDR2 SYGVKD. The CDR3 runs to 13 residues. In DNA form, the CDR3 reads TGTGGTGTGCAATCCCGGGCGAACACTGAAGCTTTCTTT. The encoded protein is CGVQSRANTEAFF.

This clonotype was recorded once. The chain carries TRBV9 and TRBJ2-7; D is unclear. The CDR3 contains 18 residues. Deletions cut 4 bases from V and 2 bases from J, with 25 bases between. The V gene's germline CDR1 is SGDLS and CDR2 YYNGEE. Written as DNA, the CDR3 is TGTGCCAGCAGCTTTCGGTCAGACACGCCAGCCCTTGCCTACGAGCAGTACGTC. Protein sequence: CASSFRSDTPALAYEQYV.